The entry below describes one TCR beta chain. This sample was included in a study of T cell changes during pregnancy in multiple sclerosis. Germline loops: CDR1 MNHEY, CDR2 SMNVEV (reference sequence). CDR3 length: 14 amino acids. V lost 4 bases and J lost 6; bases outside the gene matches: 6. The protocol was immunoSEQ multiplex PCR, while the TCRdb copy is restricted to in-frame clones and leaves out a portion. This sample yields tens of thousands of clones, of which roughly 89% are seen a single time; about 1.2% belongs to the top ten. The chain recombines TRBV27 with TRBJ2-1; 7 bases line up with TRBD1. Specimen: CD4+ T cells from peripheral blood mononuclear cells, collected in the first trimester of pregnancy. The sequence came from a female donor with multiple sclerosis, enrolled in a pregnancy study. The DNA for the CDR3 is TGTGCCAGCAGTTGGCAGACAGGGAGCAATGAGCAGTTCTTC. It yields the protein CASSWQTGSNEQFF.